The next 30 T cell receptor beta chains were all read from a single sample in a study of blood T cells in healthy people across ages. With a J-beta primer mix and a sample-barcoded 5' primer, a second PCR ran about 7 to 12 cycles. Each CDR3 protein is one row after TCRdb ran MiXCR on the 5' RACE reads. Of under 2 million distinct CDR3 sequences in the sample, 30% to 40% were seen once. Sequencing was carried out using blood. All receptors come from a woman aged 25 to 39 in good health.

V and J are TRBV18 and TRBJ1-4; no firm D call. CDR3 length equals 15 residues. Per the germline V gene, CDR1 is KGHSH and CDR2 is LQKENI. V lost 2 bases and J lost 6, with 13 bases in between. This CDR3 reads CASSPGGRIDEKLFF. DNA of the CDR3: TGTGCCAGCTCACCAGGAGGGAGAATAGATGAAAAACTGTTTTTT.

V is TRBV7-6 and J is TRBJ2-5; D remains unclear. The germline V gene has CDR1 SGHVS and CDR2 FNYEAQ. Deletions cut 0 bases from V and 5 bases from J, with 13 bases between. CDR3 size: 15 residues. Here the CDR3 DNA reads TGTGCCAGCAGCTTAGCCCCGGTAGCCTGGGAGACCCAGTACTTC. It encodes CASSLAPVAWETQYF.

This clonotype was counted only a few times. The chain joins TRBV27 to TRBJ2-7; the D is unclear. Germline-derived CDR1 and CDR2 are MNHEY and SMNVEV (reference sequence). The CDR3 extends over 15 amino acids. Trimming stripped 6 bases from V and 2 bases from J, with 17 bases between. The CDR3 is CASSRSATSTYEQYF. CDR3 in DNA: TGTGCCAGCAGCCGCTCAGCAACTTCTACCTACGAGCAGTACTTC.

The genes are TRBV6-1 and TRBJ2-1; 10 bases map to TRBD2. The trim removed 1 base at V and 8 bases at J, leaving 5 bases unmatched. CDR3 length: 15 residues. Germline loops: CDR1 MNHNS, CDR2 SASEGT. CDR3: CASSEGLAGPDEQFF. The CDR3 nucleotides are TGTGCCAGCAGTGAAGGACTAGCGGGCCCCGATGAGCAGTTCTTC.

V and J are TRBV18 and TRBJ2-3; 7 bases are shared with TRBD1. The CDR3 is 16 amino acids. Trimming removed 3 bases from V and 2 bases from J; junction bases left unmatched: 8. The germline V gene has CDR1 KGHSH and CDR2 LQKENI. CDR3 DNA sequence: TGTGCCAGCTCACCCCGGGACAGTCGATTCACAGATACGCAGTATTTT. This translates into CASSPRDSRFTDTQYF.

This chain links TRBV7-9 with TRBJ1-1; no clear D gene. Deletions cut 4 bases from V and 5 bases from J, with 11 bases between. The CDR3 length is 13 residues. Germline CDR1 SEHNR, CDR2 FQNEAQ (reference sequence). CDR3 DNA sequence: TGTGCCAGCAGCTGGAATCATGGGACTGAAGCTTTCTTT. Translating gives CASSWNHGTEAFF. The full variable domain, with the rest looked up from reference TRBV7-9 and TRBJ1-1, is DTGVSQNPRHKITKRGQNVTFRCDPISEHNRLYWYRQTLGQGPEFLTYFQNEAQLEKSRLLSDRFSAERPKGSFSTLEIQRTEQGDSAMYLCASSWNHGTEAFFGQGTRLTVV.

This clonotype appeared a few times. CDR3 amino acids: CASRQSEDSPLHF. CDR3 coding DNA: TGCGCCAGCAGACAGAGTGAGGATTCACCCCTCCACTTT. J is TRBJ1-6 and V is TRBV10-2, with D unresolved. The V gene lost 6 bases and the J gene lost 8 bases, with 11 bases spanning the gap. CDR3 length equals 13 residues. Germline CDR1 is WSHSY and CDR2 is SAAADI.

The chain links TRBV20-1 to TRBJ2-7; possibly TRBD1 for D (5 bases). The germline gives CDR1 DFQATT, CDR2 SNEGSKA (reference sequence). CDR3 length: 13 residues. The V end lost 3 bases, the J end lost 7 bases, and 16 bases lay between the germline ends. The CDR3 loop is CSARQGPSREQYF. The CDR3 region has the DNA TGCAGTGCTAGGCAGGGCCCATCCCGGGAGCAGTACTTC.

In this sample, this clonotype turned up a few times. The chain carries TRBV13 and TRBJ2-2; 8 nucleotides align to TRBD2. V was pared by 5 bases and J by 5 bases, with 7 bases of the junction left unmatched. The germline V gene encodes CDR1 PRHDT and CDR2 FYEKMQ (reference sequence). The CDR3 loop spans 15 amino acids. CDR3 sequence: CASSHSSGWTGELFF. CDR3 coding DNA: TGTGCCAGCAGCCACTCTAGCGGGTGGACCGGGGAGCTGTTTTTT.

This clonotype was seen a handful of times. The CDR3 is CASSPPLELAGGKQFF. The CDR3 region has the DNA TGTGCCAGCTCACCACCGTTGGAACTAGCGGGGGGGAAGCAGTTCTTC. This chain uses TRBV18 with TRBJ2-1, with 13 nucleotides matching TRBD2. V was clipped by 0 bases and J by 11 bases; unmatched bases: 7. The germline V gene has CDR1 KGHSH and CDR2 LQKENI. The CDR3 is 16 residues long.

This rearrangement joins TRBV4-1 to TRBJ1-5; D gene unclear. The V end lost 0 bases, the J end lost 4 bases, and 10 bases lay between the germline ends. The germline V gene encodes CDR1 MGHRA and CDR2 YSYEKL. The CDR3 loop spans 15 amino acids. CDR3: CASSQDPIQNQPQHF. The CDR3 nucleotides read TGCGCCAGCAGCCAAGACCCCATTCAAAATCAGCCCCAGCATTTT.

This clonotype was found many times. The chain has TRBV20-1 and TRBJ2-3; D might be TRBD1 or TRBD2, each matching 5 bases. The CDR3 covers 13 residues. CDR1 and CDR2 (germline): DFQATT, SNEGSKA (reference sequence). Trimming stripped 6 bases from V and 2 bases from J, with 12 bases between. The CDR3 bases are TGCAGTGCATCCCGGGACCTCACAGATACGCAGTATTTT. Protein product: CSASRDLTDTQYF.

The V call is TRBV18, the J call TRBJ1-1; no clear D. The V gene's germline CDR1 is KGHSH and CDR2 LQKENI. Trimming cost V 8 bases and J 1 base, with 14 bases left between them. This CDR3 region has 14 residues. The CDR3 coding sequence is TGTGCCAGCACTAGGAGTGGCCAGAACACTGAAGCTTTCTTT. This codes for CASTRSGQNTEAFF.

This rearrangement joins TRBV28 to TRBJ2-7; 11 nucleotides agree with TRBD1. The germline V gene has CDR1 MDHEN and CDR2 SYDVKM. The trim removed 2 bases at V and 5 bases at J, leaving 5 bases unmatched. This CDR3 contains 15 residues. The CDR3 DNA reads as TGTGCCAGCAGTTTAGTGGACAGGGGGCACAACGAGCAGTACTTC. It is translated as CASSLVDRGHNEQYF. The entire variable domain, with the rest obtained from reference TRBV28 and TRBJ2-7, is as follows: DVKVTQSSRYLVKRTGEKVFLECVQDMDHENMFWYRQDPGLGLRLIYFSYDVKMKEKGDIPEGYSVSREKKERFSLILESASTNQTSMYLCASSLVDRGHNEQYFGPGTRLTVT.

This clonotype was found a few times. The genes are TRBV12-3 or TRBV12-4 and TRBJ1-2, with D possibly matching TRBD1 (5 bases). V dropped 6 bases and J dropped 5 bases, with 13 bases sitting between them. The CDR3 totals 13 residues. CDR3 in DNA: TGTGCCAGCAGCCCTAGGGACCTATATGGCTACACCTTC. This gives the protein CASSPRDLYGYTF.

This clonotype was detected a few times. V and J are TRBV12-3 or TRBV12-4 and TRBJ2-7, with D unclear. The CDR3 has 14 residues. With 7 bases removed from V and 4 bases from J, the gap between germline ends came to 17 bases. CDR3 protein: CASTPQIQSYEQYF. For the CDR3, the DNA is TGTGCCAGCACCCCTCAAATACAGTCTTACGAGCAGTACTTC.

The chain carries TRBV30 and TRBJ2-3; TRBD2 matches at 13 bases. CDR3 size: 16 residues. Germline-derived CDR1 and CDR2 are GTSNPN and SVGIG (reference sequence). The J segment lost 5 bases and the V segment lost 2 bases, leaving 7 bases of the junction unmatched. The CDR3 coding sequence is TGTGCCTGGAGTCTCGGACTAGCGGGGGAAGGAGATACGCAGTATTTT. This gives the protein CAWSLGLAGEGDTQYF. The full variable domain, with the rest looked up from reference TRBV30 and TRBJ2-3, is SQTIHQWPATLVQPVGSPLSLECTVEGTSNPNLYWYRQAAGRGLQLLFYSVGIGQISSEVPQNLSASRPQDRQFILSSKKLLLSDSGFYLCAWSLGLAGEGDTQYFGPGTRLTVL.

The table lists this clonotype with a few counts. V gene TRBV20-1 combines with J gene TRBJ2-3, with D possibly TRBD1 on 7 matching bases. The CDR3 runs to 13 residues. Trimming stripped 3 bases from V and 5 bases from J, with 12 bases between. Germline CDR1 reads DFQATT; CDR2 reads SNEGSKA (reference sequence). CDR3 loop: CSARGQGGDTQYF. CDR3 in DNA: TGCAGTGCTAGGGGCCAGGGGGGAGATACGCAGTATTTT.

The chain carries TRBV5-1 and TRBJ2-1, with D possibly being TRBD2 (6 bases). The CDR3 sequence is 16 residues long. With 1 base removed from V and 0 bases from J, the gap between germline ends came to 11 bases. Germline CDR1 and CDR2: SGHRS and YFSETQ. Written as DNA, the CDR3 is TGCGCCAGCAGCTTGAGTTCTAGCGCCTCCTACAATGAGCAGTTCTTC. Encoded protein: CASSLSSSASYNEQFF.

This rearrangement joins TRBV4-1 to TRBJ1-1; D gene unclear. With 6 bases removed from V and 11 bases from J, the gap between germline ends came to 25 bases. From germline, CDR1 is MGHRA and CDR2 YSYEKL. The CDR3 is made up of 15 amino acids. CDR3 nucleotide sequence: TGCGCCAGCAGTCCGCAGGAGGCCCTAGTCGTGATGGCTTTCTTT. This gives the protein CASSPQEALVVMAFF.

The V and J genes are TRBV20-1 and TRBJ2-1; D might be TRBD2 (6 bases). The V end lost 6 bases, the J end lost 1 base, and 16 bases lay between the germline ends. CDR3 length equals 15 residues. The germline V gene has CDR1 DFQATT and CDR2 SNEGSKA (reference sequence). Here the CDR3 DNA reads TGCAGTGCGGTCGTGCGCGGAGGGTCCTACAATGAGCAGTTCTTC. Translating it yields CSAVVRGGSYNEQFF.

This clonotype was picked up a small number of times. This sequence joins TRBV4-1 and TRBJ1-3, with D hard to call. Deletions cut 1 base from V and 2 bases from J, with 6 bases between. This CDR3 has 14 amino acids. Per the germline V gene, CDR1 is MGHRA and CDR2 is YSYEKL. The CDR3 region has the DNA TGCGCCAGCAGCCAAGCGTTCACTGGAAACACCATATATTTT. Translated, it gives CASSQAFTGNTIYF.

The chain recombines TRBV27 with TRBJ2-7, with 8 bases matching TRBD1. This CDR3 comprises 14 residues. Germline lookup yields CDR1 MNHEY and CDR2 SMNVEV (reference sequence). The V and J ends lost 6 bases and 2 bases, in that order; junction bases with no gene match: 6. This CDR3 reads CASRGTGLTYEQYF. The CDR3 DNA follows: TGTGCCAGCAGGGGGACAGGTCTTACCTACGAGCAGTACTTC.

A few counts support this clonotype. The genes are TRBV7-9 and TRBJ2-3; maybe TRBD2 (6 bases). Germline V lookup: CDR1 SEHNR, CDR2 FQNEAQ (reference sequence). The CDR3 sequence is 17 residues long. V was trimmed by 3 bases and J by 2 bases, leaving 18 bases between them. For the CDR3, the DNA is TGTGCCAGCAGCTTCGTATTCGGGGGTACTCTCACAGATACGCAGTATTTT. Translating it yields CASSFVFGGTLTDTQYF.

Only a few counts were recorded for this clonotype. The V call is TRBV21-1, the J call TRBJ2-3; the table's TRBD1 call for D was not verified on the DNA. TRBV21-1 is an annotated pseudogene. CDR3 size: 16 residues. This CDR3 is CASRKDRVSRTDTQYF. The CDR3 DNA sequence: TGTGCCAGCAGGAAGGACAGGGTTTCACGCACAGATACGCAGTATTTT.

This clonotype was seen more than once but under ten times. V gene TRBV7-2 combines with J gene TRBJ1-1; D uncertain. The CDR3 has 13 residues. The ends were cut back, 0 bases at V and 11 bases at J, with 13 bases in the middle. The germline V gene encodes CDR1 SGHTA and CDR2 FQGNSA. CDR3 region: CASSLAGYSGAFF. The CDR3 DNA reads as TGTGCCAGCAGCTTAGCGGGCTACTCGGGGGCTTTCTTT.

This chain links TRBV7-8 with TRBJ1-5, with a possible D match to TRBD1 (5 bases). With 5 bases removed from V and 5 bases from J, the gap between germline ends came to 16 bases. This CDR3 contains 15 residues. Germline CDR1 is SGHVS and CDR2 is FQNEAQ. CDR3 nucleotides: TGTGCCAGCAGCCCCAGAGACAGACCCGATCAGCCCCAGCATTTT. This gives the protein CASSPRDRPDQPQHF. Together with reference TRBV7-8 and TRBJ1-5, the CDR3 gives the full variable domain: GAGVSQSPRYKVAKRGQDVALRCDPISGHVSLFWYQQALGQGPEFLTYFQNEAQLDKSGLPSDRFFAERPEGSVSTLKIQRTQQEDSAVYLCASSPRDRPDQPQHFGDGTRLSIL.

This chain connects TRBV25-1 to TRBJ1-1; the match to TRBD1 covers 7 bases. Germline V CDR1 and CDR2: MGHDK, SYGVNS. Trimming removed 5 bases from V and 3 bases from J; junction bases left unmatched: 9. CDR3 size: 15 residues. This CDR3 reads CASSPLQGSHTEAFF. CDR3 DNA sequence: TGTGCCAGCAGTCCATTACAGGGGAGCCACACTGAAGCTTTCTTT.

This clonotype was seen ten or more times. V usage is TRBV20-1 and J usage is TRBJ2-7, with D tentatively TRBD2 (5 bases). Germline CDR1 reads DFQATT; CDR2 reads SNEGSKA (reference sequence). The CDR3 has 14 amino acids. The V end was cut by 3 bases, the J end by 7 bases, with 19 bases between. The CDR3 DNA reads TGCAGTGCTAGGGTCGCGGGCAGACCTGGGGAGCAGTACTTC. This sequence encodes CSARVAGRPGEQYF.

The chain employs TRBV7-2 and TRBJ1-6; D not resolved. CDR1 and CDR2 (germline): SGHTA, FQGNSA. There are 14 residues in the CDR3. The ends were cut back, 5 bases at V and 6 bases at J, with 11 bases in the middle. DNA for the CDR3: TGTGCCAGCAGCCTACATGGGATTAATTCACCCCTCCACTTT. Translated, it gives CASSLHGINSPLHF.